The 17 T cell receptor beta chains presented below share a single source sample, sequenced in a study of T-cell memory formation after mild COVID-19 (dated by TCRdb to about 2021). Library generation was performed with 5' RACE. The data were produced on an Illumina NovaSeq 6000. The public reads were quality trimmed at Q25 with fastp and then assembled into clones with MiXCR by TCRdb, keeping productive beta chains. Identical CDR3 proteins give one entry, which carries the most common genes and DNA. The sample has 200,000 or so distinct CDR3 sequences on record, about 16% of them singletons. 2.4% of the sample is in the top ten clones. The sample was PBMCs or a T cell subset sorted from them (not recorded which). The source is an adult woman who had mild COVID-19 (a few samples of this study predate the infection). The sample titles of this study are shuffled in the database, so cell type and time point are left out; the donor was told from shared clones.

This clonotype was found a few times. This chain links TRBV5-1 with TRBJ2-7; TRBD1 aligns across 8 bases. The V gene end was trimmed by 0 bases and the J gene end by 4 bases; junction bases not matched to a gene: 3. The CDR3 runs to 14 residues. Germline loops: CDR1 SGHRS, CDR2 YFSETQ. As DNA, the CDR3 is TGCGCCAGCAGCTTGGTGCGGACAGGGTACGAGCAGTACTTC. It translates to CASSLVRTGYEQYF.

The V call is TRBV20-1, the J call TRBJ1-2; 8 bases are shared with TRBD1. With V trimmed by 3 bases and J by 2 bases, 5 bases remained unmatched. Germline assignment: CDR1 DFQATT and CDR2 SNEGSKA (reference sequence). The CDR3 loop spans 14 amino acids. CDR3 DNA: TGCAGTGCTAGGGACAGGGTATGGAACTATGGCTACACCTTC. Residues: CSARDRVWNYGYTF.

The gene calls are TRBV6-5 and TRBJ2-5, with D hard to call. The V end was cut by 5 bases, the J end by 4 bases, with 14 bases between. CDR1 and CDR2 from the germline V gene are MNHEY and SVGAGI. The CDR3 spans 14 residues. The CDR3 loop is CASSTTQTRETQYF. DNA of the CDR3: TGTGCCAGCAGTACCACACAGACGAGAGAGACCCAGTACTTC.

This clonotype appeared a few times. This chain uses TRBV5-1 with TRBJ2-1, with 12 bases that match TRBD2. V lost 0 bases, J lost 7 bases, and 11 bases stayed unmatched. The length of the CDR3 is 18 residues. Germline assignment: CDR1 SGHRS and CDR2 YFSETQ. Here the CDR3 reads CASSLGGSTSGRSNEQFF. The CDR3 nucleotides are TGCGCCAGCAGCTTGGGAGGATCCACTAGCGGGAGGAGTAATGAGCAGTTCTTC.

This clonotype was observed a few times. The chain has TRBV6-2 or TRBV6-3 and TRBJ1-5, with 9 bases identical to TRBD1. The CDR3 is made up of 15 amino acids. Germline lookup yields CDR1 MNHEY and CDR2 SVGEGT. V trimming: 6 bases; J trimming: 2 bases; junction bases outside the gene matches: 5. This chain's CDR3 is CASSVQGAGNQPQHF. CDR3 nucleotide sequence: TGTGCCAGCAGCGTACAGGGGGCCGGCAATCAGCCCCAGCATTTT.

This clonotype has ten or more counts. The junction departs from germline at one end; a sequencing error may be responsible. The genes are TRBV6-5 and TRBJ1-2, with D hard to call. Germline CDR1 MNHEY, CDR2 SVGAGI. The CDR3 contains 12 residues. The CDR3 is CASRTSGEGPAF. Here the CDR3 DNA reads TGTGCCAGCAGGACCTCGGGTGAAGGGCCCGCCTTC.

There are a few counts of this clonotype. The chain combines TRBV3-1 with TRBJ2-2; D is undetermined. V was clipped by 4 bases and J by 3 bases, with 15 bases between them. Germline V gene data show CDR1 as LGHDT and CDR2 as YNNKEL (reference sequence). CDR3 length: 16 residues. The CDR3 DNA reads TGTGCCAGCAGCCCACGATCGCCCTTTTACACCGGGGAGCTGTTTTTT. Translating gives CASSPRSPFYTGELFF.

The chain's CDR3 is CASSLAGTYSGNTIYF. The CDR3 DNA follows: TGCGCCAGCAGCTTGGCCGGGACATACTCTGGAAACACCATATATTTT. This sequence joins TRBV5-1 and TRBJ1-3, with D perhaps matching TRBD1 (6 bases). CDR3 size: 16 residues. Germline assignment: CDR1 SGHRS and CDR2 YFSETQ. V was shortened by 0 bases and J by 0 bases, with 10 bases between the two germline ends.

This chain connects TRBV7-3 to TRBJ2-1; TRBD1 matches 7 bases. V shed 4 bases and J 0 bases; nucleotides not matched to a gene: 3. CDR3 length: 15 residues. Germline V gene lookup returns CDR1 SGHTA and CDR2 FQGTGA. CDR3 sequence: CASSSGQRSYNEQFF. The CDR3 DNA sequence: TGTGCCAGCAGCTCGGGACAGCGCTCCTACAATGAGCAGTTCTTC. The full variable domain, completed using reference TRBV7-3 and TRBJ2-1, is GAGVSQTPSNKVTEKGKYVELRCDPISGHTALYWYRQSLGQGPEFLIYFQGTGAADDSGLPNDRFFAVRPEGSVSTLKIQRTERGDSAVYLCASSSGQRSYNEQFFGPGTRLTVL.

This chain joins TRBV5-1 and TRBJ2-7; 8 nucleotides align to TRBD2. After removal of 4 bases from V and 0 bases from J, the junction contained 3 bases not matched to a gene. The CDR3 totals 14 residues. Germline loops: CDR1 SGHRS, CDR2 YFSETQ. CDR3 region: CASSAGTSSYEQYF. The CDR3 coding sequence is TGCGCCAGCAGCGCCGGGACTAGCTCCTACGAGCAGTACTTC.

The rearrangement uses TRBV18 and TRBJ2-7, with a weak D call TRBD1 (6 bases). V lost 4 bases and J 4 bases, leaving 11 bases between the germline ends. The V gene's germline CDR1 is KGHSH and CDR2 LQKENI. The CDR3 has 13 amino acids. DNA of the CDR3: TGTGCCAGCTCACGAGGTACAGGGTACGAGCAGTACTTC. It is translated as CASSRGTGYEQYF.

This clonotype was observed a handful of times. V usage is TRBV5-1 and J usage is TRBJ2-5; 9 positions agree with TRBD1. Trimming at V came to 4 bases and at J to 2 bases, leaving 6 bases not matched to a gene. The CDR3 consists of 15 residues. Germline lookup yields CDR1 SGHRS and CDR2 YFSETQ. The chain's CDR3 is CASSLTGGRQETQYF. The CDR3 bases are TGCGCCAGCAGCCTAACAGGGGGCAGACAAGAGACCCAGTACTTC.

The gene calls are TRBV20-1 and TRBJ1-1; D uncertain. The CDR3 is 15 amino acids. Trimming shortened V by 0 bases and J by 5 bases, and 16 bases separated the two germline ends. Germline-derived CDR1 and CDR2 are DFQATT and SNEGSKA (reference sequence). In DNA, the CDR3 is TGCAGTGCTAGAGATCAGACCCGGACTGCGACTGAAGCTTTCTTT. This translates into CSARDQTRTATEAFF.

This chain links TRBV12-3 or TRBV12-4 with TRBJ2-1; 8 bases agree with TRBD2. This CDR3 region has 14 residues. With 3 bases clipped from V and 9 bases from J, the junction kept 7 bases outside the gene matches. The CDR3: CASSFVGGAGEQFF. As DNA, the CDR3 is TGTGCCAGCAGTTTTGTCGGGGGGGCAGGTGAGCAGTTCTTC.

This chain connects TRBV3-1 to TRBJ2-5, with D possibly being TRBD1 or TRBD2 (5 bases each). V was cut by 2 bases and J by 5 bases, with 15 bases left in between. This CDR3 is 15 amino acids long. The germline V gene encodes CDR1 LGHDT and CDR2 YNNKEL (reference sequence). The CDR3 nucleotides are TGTGCCAGCAGCCAACCGGGGACGGGGCGGGAGACCCAGTACTTC. As protein: CASSQPGTGRETQYF.

The gene calls are TRBV12-3 or TRBV12-4 and TRBJ2-7; 7 bases are a match to TRBD1. The CDR3 has 18 residues. The trim removed 7 bases at V and 0 bases at J, leaving 18 bases unmatched. CDR3 amino acids: CASTFRGQTYTSSYEQYF. The DNA of the CDR3 is TGTGCCAGCACCTTTAGGGGGCAAACTTATACGAGCTCCTACGAGCAGTACTTC.

This rearrangement joins TRBV20-1 to TRBJ2-1, with 7 bases that match TRBD2. CDR3 length equals 17 residues. Germline V gives CDR1 DFQATT, CDR2 SNEGSKA (reference sequence). Unmatched junction bases numbered 15, after V lost 0 bases and J lost 7 bases. The CDR3 loop reads CSARDPYRGGPSNEQFF. Written as DNA, the CDR3 is TGCAGTGCTAGAGATCCCTACCGGGGAGGGCCCTCGAATGAGCAGTTCTTC.